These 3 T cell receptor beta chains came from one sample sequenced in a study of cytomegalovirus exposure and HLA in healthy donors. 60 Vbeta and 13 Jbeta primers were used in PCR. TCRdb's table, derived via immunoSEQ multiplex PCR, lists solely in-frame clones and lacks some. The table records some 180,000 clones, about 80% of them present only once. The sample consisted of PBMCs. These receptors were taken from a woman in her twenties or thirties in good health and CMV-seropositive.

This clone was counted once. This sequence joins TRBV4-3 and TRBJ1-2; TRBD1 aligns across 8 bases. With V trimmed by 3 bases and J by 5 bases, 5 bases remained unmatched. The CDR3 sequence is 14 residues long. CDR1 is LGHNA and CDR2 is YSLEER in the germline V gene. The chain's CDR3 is CASSQDDRGYGYTF. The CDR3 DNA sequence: TGCGCCAGCAGCCAGGACGACAGGGGTTATGGCTACACCTTC.

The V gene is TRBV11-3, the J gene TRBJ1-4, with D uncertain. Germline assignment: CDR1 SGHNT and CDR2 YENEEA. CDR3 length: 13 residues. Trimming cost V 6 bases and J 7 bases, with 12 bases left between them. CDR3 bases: TGTGCCAGCAGGGCGCACGCGGGTGAAAAACTGTTTTTT. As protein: CASRAHAGEKLFF.

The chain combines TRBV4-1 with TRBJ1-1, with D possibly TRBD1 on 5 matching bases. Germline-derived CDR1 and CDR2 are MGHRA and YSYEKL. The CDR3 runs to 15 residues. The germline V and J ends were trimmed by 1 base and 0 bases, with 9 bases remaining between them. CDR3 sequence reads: CASSQGSGMNTEAFF. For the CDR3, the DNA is TGCGCCAGCAGCCAAGGTTCAGGGATGAACACTGAAGCTTTCTTT.